This entry concerns a single T cell receptor beta chain. Treatment defined: about 20 received Ad26.COV2.S at low or high dose, single or two shots; roughly 5 received placebo; per-sample allocation not given. The study sampled participants on day 63 after the first vaccine or placebo injection. This sample stems from a study of Ad26.COV2.S vaccination and SARS-CoV-2 variants. Clones were sequenced by immunoSEQ multiplex PCR, and TCRdb holds only the in-frame ones, with some missing. The table shows about 370,000 clones, with about nine tenths occurring only once. The CDR3 covers 14 residues. Germline V gene data show CDR1 as SGHDN and CDR2 as FVKESK. V lost 4 bases and J 5 bases, leaving 11 bases between the germline ends.

This TCR came from a person aged 18-60 years who received the Ad26.COV2.S COVID-19 vaccine or a placebo. The chain has TRBV14 and TRBJ2-2; D is uncertain. Sequencing was performed on peripheral blood, taken in a trial of Ad26.COV2.S vaccine versus placebo. CDR3 loop: CASSLSPGTGELFF. In nucleotides, the CDR3 is TGTGCCAGCAGCCTATCCCCCGGGACCGGGGAGCTGTTTTTT.